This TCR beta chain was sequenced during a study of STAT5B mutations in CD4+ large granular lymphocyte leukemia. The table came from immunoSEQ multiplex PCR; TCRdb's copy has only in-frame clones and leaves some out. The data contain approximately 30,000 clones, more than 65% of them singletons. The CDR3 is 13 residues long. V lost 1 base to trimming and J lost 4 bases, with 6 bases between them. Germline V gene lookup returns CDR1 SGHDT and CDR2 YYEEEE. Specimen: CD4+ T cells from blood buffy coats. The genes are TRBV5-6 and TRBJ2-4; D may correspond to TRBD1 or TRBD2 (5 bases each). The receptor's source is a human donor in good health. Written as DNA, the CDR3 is TGTGCCAGCAGCTTGTGGGGGAAAAACATTCAGTACTTC. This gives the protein CASSLWGKNIQYF.